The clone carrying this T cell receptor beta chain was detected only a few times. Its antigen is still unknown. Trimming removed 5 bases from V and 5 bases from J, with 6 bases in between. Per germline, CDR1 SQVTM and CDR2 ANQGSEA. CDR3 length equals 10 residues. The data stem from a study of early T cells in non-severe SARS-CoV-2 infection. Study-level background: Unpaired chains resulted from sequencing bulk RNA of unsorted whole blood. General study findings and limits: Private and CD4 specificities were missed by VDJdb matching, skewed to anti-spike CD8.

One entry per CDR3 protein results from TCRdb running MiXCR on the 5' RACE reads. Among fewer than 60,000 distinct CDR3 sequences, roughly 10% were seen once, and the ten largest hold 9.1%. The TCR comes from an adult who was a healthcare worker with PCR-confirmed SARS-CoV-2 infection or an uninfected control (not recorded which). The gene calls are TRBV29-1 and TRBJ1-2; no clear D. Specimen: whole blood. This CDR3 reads CSVKQYGYTF. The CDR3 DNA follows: TGCAGCGTTAAACAGTATGGCTACACCTTC.